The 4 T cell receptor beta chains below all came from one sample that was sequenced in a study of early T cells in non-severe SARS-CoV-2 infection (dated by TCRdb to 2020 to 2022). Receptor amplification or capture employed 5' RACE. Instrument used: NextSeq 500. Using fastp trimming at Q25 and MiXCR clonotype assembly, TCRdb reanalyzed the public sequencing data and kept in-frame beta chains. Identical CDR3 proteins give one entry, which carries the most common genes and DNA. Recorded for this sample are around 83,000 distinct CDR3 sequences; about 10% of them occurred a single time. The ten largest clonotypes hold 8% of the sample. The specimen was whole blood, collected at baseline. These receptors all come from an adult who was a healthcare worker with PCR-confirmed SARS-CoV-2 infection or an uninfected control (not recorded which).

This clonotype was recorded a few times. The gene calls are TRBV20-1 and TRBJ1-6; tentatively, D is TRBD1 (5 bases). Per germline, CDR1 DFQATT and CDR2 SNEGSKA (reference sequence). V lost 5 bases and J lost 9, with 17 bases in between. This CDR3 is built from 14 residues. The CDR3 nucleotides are TGCAGTGCTTCAACAGGTCATAGGGGTTCACCCCTCCACTTT. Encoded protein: CSASTGHRGSPLHF.

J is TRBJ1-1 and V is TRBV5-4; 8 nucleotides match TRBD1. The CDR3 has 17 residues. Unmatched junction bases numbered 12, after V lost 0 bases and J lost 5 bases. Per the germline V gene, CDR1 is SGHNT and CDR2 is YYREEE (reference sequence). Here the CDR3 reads CASSLDLPRTGITEAFF. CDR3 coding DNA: TGTGCCAGCAGCTTGGATCTCCCGAGGACAGGGATTACTGAAGCTTTCTTT.

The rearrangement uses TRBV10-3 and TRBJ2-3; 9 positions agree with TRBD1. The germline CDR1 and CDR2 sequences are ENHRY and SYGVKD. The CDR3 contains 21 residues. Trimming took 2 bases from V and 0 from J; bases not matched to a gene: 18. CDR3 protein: CAISEVELGTGKYPSTDTQYF. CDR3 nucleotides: TGTGCCATCAGTGAGGTCGAACTCGGGACAGGGAAATACCCTAGCACAGATACGCAGTATTTT.

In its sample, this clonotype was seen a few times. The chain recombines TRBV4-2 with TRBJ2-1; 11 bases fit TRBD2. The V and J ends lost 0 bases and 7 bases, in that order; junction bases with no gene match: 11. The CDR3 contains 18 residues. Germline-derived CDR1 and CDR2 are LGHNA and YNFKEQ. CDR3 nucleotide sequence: TGTGCCAGCAGCCAAGACCCCCTACTAGCGGGAGTTAGGAATGAGCAGTTCTTC. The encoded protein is CASSQDPLLAGVRNEQFF.